This T cell receptor beta chain was recorded in a study of vaccination effects on CD4 cells after COVID-19. With the ViraFEST assay, the study expanded antigen-specific CD4+ T cells using viral peptide pools, then sequenced them. After roughly ten days in culture, the CD4+ T cells were isolated. Participants received two doses of either the BNT162b2 or mRNA-1273 vaccine. Vaccinated participants had no history of SARS-CoV-2 infection and tested negative for nucleocapsid antibodies. Germline V gives CDR1 SGHRS, CDR2 YFSETQ. The CDR3 has 15 residues. The germline V and J ends were trimmed by 2 bases and 6 bases, with 14 bases remaining between them. The method was immunoSEQ multiplex PCR; TCRdb's version includes in-frame clones alone and lacks a portion of them. This table has some 30,000 clones, just under 75% appearing once. Turning to this clone: Its antigen is undetermined.

The specimen comprised CD4+ T cells from PBMCs cultured with HCoV-229E spike peptides, sampled after COVID-19 vaccination. The rearrangement uses TRBV5-1 and TRBJ1-4, with D possibly matching TRBD1 (6 bases). The TCR was taken from a human donor who received a COVID-19 vaccine. The CDR3 loop reads CASSFRGGYDEKLFF. The CDR3 DNA reads TGCGCCAGCAGCTTTCGGGGGGGCTATGATGAAAAACTGTTTTTT. Supplemented by reference TRBV5-1 and TRBJ1-4, the full variable domain reads KAGVTQTPRYLIKTRGQQVTLSCSPISGHRSVSWYQQTPGQGLQFLFEYFSETQRNKGNFPGRFSGRQFSNSRSEMNVSTLELGDSALYLCASSFRGGYDEKLFFGSGTQLSVL.